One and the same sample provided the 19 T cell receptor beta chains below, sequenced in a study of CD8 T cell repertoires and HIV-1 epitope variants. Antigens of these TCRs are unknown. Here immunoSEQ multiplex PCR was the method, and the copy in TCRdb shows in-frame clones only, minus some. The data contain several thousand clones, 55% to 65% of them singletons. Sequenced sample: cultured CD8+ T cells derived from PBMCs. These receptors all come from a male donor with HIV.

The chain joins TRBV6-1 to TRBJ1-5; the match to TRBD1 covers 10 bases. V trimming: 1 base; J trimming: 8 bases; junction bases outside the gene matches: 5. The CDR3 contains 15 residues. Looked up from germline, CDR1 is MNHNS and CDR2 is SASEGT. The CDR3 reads CASSEGQGAEKPQHF. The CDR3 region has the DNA TGTGCCAGCAGTGAAGGACAGGGGGCTGAGAAGCCCCAGCATTTT.

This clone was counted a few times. This CDR3 is CASRQGGDEQYF. The CDR3 nucleotides are TGTGCCAGCAGACAGGGAGGCGACGAGCAGTACTTC. The genes are TRBV19 and TRBJ2-7, with D perhaps TRBD1 (7 bases). The CDR3 is made up of 12 amino acids. Germline-derived CDR1 and CDR2 are LNHDA and SQIVND (reference sequence). Trimming took off 9 bases at V and 5 bases at J, with 14 bases between the two ends.

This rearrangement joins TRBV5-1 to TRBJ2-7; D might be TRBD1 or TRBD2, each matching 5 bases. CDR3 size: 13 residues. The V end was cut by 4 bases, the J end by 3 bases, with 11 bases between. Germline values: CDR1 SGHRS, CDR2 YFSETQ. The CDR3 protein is CASSPWDGYEQYF. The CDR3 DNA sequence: TGCGCCAGCAGCCCATGGGACGGCTACGAGCAGTACTTC.

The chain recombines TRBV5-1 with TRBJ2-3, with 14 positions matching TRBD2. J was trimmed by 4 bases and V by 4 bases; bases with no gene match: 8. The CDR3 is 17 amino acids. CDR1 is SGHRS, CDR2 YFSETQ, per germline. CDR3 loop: CASSARLAGGAPDTQYF. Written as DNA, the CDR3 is TGCGCCAGCAGCGCACGACTAGCGGGAGGGGCCCCAGATACGCAGTATTTT.

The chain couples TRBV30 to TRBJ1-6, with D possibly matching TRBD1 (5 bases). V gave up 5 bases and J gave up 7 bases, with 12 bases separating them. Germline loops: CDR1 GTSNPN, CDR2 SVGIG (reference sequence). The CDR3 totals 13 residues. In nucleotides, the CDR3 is TGTGCCTGGGCAGGGCTATGGAATTCACCCCTCCACTTT. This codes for CAWAGLWNSPLHF.

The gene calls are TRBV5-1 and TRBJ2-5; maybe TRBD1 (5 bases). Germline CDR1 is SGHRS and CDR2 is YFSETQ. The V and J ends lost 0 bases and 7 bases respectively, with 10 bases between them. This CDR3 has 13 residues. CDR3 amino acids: CASSLEGQGTQYF. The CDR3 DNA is TGCGCCAGCAGCTTGGAGGGGCAGGGGACCCAGTACTTC.

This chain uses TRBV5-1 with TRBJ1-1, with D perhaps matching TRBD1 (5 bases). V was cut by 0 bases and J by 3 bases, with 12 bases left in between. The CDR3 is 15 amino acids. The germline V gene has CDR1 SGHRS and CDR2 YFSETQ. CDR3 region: CASSLDRGWDTEAFF. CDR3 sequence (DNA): TGCGCCAGCAGCTTGGATAGGGGATGGGACACTGAAGCTTTCTTT.

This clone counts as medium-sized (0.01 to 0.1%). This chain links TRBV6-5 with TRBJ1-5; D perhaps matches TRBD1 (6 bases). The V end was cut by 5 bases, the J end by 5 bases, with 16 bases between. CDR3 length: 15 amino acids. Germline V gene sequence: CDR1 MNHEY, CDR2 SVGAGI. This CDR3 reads CASSGGQGIHQPQHF. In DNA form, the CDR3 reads TGTGCCAGCAGTGGGGGGCAGGGGATACATCAGCCCCAGCATTTT.

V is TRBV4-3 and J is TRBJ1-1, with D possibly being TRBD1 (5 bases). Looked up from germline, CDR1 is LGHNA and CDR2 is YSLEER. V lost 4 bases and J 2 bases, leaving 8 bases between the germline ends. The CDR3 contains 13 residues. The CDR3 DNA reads TGCGCCAGCAGCCTCAGGGATAACACTGAAGCTTTCTTT. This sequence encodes CASSLRDNTEAFF.

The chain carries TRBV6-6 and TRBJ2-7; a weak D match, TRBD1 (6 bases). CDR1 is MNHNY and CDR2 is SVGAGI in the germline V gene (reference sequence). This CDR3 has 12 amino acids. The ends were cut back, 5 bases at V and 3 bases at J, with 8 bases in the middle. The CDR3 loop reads CASSPGDYEQYF. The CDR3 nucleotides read TGTGCCAGCAGTCCAGGGGACTACGAGCAGTACTTC.

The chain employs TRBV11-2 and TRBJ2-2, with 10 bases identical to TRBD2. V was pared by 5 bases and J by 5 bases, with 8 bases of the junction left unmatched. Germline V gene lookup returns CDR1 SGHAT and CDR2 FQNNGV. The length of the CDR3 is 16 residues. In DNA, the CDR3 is TGTGCCAGCAGCAATTTAGCGGGAGGACGGACCGGGGAGCTGTTTTTT. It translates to CASSNLAGGRTGELFF. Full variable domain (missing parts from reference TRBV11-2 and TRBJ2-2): EAGVAQSPRYKIIEKRQSVAFWCNPISGHATLYWYQQILGQGPKLLIQFQNNGVVDDSQLPKDRFSAERLKGVDSTLKIQPAKLEDSAVYLCASSNLAGGRTGELFFGEGSRLTVL.

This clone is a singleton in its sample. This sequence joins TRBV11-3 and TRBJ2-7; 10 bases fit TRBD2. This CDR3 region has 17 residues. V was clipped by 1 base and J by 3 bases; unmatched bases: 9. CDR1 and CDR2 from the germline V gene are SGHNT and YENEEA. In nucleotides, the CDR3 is TGTGCCAGCAGCTTAGGACTAGCGGGCCGCACTGACTACGAGCAGTACTTC. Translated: CASSLGLAGRTDYEQYF.

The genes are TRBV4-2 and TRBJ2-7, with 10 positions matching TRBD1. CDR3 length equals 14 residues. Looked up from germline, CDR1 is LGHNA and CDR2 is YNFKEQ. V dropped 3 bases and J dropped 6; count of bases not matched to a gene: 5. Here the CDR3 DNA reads TGTGCCAGCAGCCAGCGGACAGGGGGGAGCGAGCAGTACTTC. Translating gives CASSQRTGGSEQYF.

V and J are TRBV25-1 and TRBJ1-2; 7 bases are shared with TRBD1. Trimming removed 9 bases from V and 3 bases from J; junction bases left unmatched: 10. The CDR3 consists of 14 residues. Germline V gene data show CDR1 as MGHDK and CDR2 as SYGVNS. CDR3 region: CASFSSGTDYGYTF. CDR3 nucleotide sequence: TGTGCCAGTTTTTCATCCGGGACAGACTATGGCTACACCTTC.

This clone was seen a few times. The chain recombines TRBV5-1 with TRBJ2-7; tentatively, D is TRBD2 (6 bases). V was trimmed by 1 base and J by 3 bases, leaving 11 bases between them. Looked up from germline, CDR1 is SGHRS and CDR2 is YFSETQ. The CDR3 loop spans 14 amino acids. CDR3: CASSLYAGGYEQYF. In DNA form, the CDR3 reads TGCGCCAGCAGCTTGTATGCCGGGGGCTACGAGCAGTACTTC.

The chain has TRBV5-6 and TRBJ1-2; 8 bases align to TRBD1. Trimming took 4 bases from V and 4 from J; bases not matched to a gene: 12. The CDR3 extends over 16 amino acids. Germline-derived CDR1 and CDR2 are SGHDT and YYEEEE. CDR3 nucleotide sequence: TGTGCCAGCAGCGAAAAGACAGGGGATAGCGCCTATGGCTACACCTTC. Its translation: CASSEKTGDSAYGYTF.

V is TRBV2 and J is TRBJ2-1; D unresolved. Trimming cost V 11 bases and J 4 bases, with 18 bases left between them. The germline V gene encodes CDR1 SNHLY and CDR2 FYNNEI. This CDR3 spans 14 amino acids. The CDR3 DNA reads TGTGCCTCCTGGTGGGGTCTGGGTTACAATGAGCAGTTCTTC. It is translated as CASWWGLGYNEQFF.

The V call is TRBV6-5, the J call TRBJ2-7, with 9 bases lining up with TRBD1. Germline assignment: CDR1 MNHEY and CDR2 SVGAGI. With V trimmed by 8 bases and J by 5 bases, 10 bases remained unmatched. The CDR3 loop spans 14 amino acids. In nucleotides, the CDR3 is TGTGCCAGCCGCTTCCGGGACAGGGACAACGAGCAGTACTTC. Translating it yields CASRFRDRDNEQYF.

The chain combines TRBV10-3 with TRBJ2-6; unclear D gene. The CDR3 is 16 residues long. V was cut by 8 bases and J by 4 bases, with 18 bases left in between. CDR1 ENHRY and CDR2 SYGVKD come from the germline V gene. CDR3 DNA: TGTGCCATCCCTAGTCCCCCTTCCGCAGGGGCCAACGTCCTGACTTTC. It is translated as CAIPSPPSAGANVLTF.